This is a list of T cell receptor beta chains from one sample in a study of vaccination effects on CD4 cells after COVID-19. Sequencing was performed with immunoSEQ multiplex PCR; in TCRdb, only in-frame clones are kept and a portion is missing. The sample gives about 27,000 clones, approximately 80% of which show up once; roughly a sixth is in the top ten. No antigen has been identified for these receptors. The source material was CD4+ T cells from PBMCs cultured with HCoV-NL63 spike peptides, sampled before COVID-19 vaccination. These receptors came from a human donor who had a prior SARS-CoV-2 infection. CDR3s include the opening cysteine and the closing phenylalanine or tryptophan. D genes are given only for firm matches. Clone size is given for some rows only: seen once, a few or many times, or a class if the clone is expanded.

d_call: NA; clone_size: NA; j_call: TRBJ1-3; v_call: TRBV19; cdr3_aa: CASSMGTSSGNTIYF; cdr3_nt: TGTGCCAGTAGTATGGGGACCTCCTCTGGAAACACCATATATTTT
d_call: TRBD2; clone_size: few; j_call: TRBJ2-3; v_call: TRBV5-8; cdr3_aa: CASSRAWTSGGNTQYF; cdr3_nt: TGTGCCAGCAGCCGCGCGTGGACTAGCGGGGGGAATACGCAGTATTTT
d_call: NA; clone_size: NA; j_call: TRBJ2-3; v_call: TRBV5-4; cdr3_aa: CASSLSGGTQYF; cdr3_nt: TGTGCCAGCAGCTTGTCAGGAGGTACGCAGTATTTT
d_call: NA; clone_size: few; j_call: TRBJ2-2; v_call: TRBV2; cdr3_aa: CASSRPTNTGELFF; cdr3_nt: TGTGCCAGCAGCCGGCCGACGAACACCGGGGAGCTGTTTTTT
d_call: NA; clone_size: NA; j_call: TRBJ1-1; v_call: TRBV5-1; cdr3_aa: CASMEQNTEAFF; cdr3_nt: TGCGCCAGCATGGAACAGAACACTGAAGCTTTCTTT
d_call: TRBD2; clone_size: NA; j_call: TRBJ2-7; v_call: TRBV7-7; cdr3_aa: CASSRGGAGYEQYF; cdr3_nt: TGTGCTAGCAGCCGCGGGGGGGCCGGCTACGAGCAGTACTTC
d_call: NA; clone_size: NA; j_call: TRBJ2-3; v_call: TRBV7-3; cdr3_aa: CASSLTLGDTQYF; cdr3_nt: TGTGCCAGCAGCTTAACGTTGGGAGATACGCAGTATTTT
d_call: NA; clone_size: NA; j_call: TRBJ1-5; v_call: TRBV7-6; cdr3_aa: CASSLGGNNQPQHF; cdr3_nt: TGTGCCAGCAGCTTAGGGGGAAACAATCAGCCCCAGCATTTT
d_call: NA; clone_size: few; j_call: TRBJ1-2; v_call: TRBV3-1/TRBV3-2; cdr3_aa: CASRYPQGAGYGYTF; cdr3_nt: TGTGCCAGCAGGTATCCCCAGGGCGCGGGGTATGGCTACACCTTC
d_call: NA; clone_size: NA; j_call: TRBJ2-6; v_call: TRBV4-2; cdr3_aa: CATSSGANVLTF; cdr3_nt: TGTGCCACCTCTTCTGGGGCCAACGTCCTGACTTTC